The clone carrying this T cell receptor beta chain was observed many times. Its target is not known. The CDR3 loop spans 15 amino acids. Trimming at V came to 5 bases and at J to 8 bases, leaving 10 bases not matched to a gene. These data originate in a study of Graves' ophthalmopathy and Graves' hyperthyroidism. Moderate-to-severe activity, CAS at least 3, NOSPECS at least 4 and duration under 3 months characterized donors with ophthalmopathy. Certain patients were not enrolled. These were patients with other autoimmune diseases, uncontrolled infections, pregnancy or lactation. Each diagnosis was determined on the basis of clinical symptoms, serum thyroxine, TRAb, thyroid ultrasound and orbital computed tomography. The study, taken as a whole, reports: The blood repertoire also included most expanded thyroid clonotypes above 0.001 frequency.

From RNA, the CDR3 regions of TCR beta chains were amplified and sequenced. The library came from an HTBI-primed first-round RT-PCR and a second-round multiplex PCR. TCRdb ran MiXCR on the multiplex PCR reads and lists one entry per CDR3 protein. The data show approximately 640,000 distinct CDR3 sequences, over 40% seen once. This clonotype originated in an adult man with Graves' ophthalmopathy. Sequenced: peripheral blood. This chain connects TRBV12-3 or TRBV12-4 to TRBJ1-4; 8 nucleotides line up with TRBD1. CDR3 loop: CASSARTGWIEKLFF. As DNA, the CDR3 is TGTGCCAGCAGTGCCAGGACAGGGTGGATCGAAAAACTGTTTTTT.